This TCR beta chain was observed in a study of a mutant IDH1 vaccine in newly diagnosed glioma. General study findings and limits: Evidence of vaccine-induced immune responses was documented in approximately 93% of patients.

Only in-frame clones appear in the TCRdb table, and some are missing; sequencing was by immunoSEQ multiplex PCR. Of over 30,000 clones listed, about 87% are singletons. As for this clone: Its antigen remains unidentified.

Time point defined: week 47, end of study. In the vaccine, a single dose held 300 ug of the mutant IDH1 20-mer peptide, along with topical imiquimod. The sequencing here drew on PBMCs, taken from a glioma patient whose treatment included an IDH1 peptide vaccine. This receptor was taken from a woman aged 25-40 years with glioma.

The CDR3 DNA is TGTGCCAGCAGCCAAGATCTGGCAGGGCCGAACACCGGGGAGCTGTTTTTT. Its translation: CASSQDLAGPNTGELFF. This sequence joins TRBV14 and TRBJ2-2; possible D gene TRBD1, 5 bases. The V and J ends lost 0 bases and 0 bases respectively, with 11 bases between them. Looked up from germline, CDR1 is SGHDN and CDR2 is FVKESK. There are 17 residues in the CDR3.